A selection of T cell receptor beta chains follows, all from one sample in a study of blood T cell repertoires in COVID-19. Only in-frame clones appear in the TCRdb table, and some are missing; sequencing was by immunoSEQ multiplex PCR. The table records a few hundred thousand clones, roughly 84% of them present only once. What was sequenced was peripheral blood. The source of these receptors is a woman aged 80 or over with active or convalescent COVID-19. Each CDR3 is given with its conserved first and last residue. The order of the fields is V gene, CDR3 protein.

V: TRBV9
CDR3: CASSVDSGRGAFF

V: TRBV6-5
CDR3: CASRVPLAGADTQYF

V: TRBV6-5
CDR3: CASRRGGSAYNEQFF

V: TRBV7-9
CDR3: CASSLAGGEDEQFF

V: TRBV3-1/TRBV3-2
CDR3: CASSQEGGEKNTEAFF

V: TRBV5-5
CDR3: CASSPRTGNSGNTIYF

V: TRBV29-1
CDR3: CSVGTGQETQYF

V: TRBV6-5
CDR3: CASSYSTQGAGNTIYF

V: TRBV6-1
CDR3: CASSEYIATANYGYTF

V: TRBV4-3
CDR3: CASSQDRFLNGNTIYF

V: TRBV3-1/TRBV3-2
CDR3: CASREGVKGTQYF

V: TRBV2
CDR3: CASRPSGSSYGQYF

V: TRBV5-1
CDR3: CASSFRQGASPYEQYF

V: TRBV9
CDR3: CASSFPSSSGRTYEQYF

V: TRBV4-2
CDR3: CASSQEGLVPSPLHF

V: TRBV3-1/TRBV3-2
CDR3: CASSQSRYEQYF

V: TRBV2
CDR3: CASSPSGGASYNEQFF

V: TRBV5-1
CDR3: CASTTGAGAEAFF

V: TRBV11-2
CDR3: CASSWTDTLSYEQYF

V: TRBV4-3
CDR3: CASSRTPREGGQFF

V: TRBV27
CDR3: CASSSLDRGYEQYF

V: TRBV7-2
CDR3: CASSLGGPRTNEQFF

V: TRBV6-5
CDR3: CASSYRVSDNEKLFF

V: TRBV15
CDR3: CATSNPGDRYNQPQHF

V: TRBV4-1
CDR3: CASSQEVGGGGTEAFF

V: TRBV3-1/TRBV3-2
CDR3: CASSLLPYGSPYEQYF

V: TRBV29-1
CDR3: CSVEGTASSYNEQFF

V: TRBV29-1
CDR3: CSVGTGQGSNQPQHF

V: TRBV5-1
CDR3: CASSQAGAGNEQYF

V: TRBV19
CDR3: CDAYRGYEQYF

V: TRBV5-1
CDR3: CASSPPGGGGYGYTF

V: TRBV10-3
CDR3: CAISEGQDTYEQYF

V: TRBV18
CDR3: CASSQQGQGAYQPQHF

V: TRBV5-4
CDR3: CASSLTSGGTQETQYF

V: TRBV6-6
CDR3: CASSPPQGGYTF

V: TRBV7-9
CDR3: CASSLDNYSPLHF

V: TRBV6-6
CDR3: CASSPQGQRSTDTQYF

V: TRBV5-1
CDR3: CASSPSGGTYNEQFF

V: TRBV4-1
CDR3: CASSQVGGGGELFF

V: TRBV21-1
CDR3: CASSPPTSF

V: TRBV18
CDR3: CASSYGQGEGETQYF

V: TRBV5-1
CDR3: CASRQVASSTNEKLFF

V: TRBV5-1
CDR3: CASSDPSGGETQYF

V: TRBV18
CDR3: CASSSDRGIDEQYF

V: TRBV6-5
CDR3: CASSSGTGHNYGYTF

V: TRBV19
CDR3: CASTLWPQAPYGYTF

V: TRBV15
CDR3: CATSRGRDRDRGNEQFF

V: TRBV10-3
CDR3: CAISGAPGGLSDTQYF